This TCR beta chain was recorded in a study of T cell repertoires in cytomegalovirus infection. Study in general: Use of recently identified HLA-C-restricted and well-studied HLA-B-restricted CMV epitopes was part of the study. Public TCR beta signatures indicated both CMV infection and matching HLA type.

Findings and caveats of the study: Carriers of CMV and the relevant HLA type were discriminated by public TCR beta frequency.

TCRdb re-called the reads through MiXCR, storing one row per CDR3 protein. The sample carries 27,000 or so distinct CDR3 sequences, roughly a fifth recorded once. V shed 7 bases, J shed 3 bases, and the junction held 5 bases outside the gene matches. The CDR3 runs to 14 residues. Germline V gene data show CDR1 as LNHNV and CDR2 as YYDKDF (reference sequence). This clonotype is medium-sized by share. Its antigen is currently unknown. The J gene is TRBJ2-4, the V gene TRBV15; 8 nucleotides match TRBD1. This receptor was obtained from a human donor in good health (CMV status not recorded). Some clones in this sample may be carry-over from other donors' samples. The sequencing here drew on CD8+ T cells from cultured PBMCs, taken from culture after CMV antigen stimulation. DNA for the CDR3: TGTGCCACCAAGGATGGGACAGGCAAAAACATTCAGTACTTC. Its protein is CATKDGTGKNIQYF.